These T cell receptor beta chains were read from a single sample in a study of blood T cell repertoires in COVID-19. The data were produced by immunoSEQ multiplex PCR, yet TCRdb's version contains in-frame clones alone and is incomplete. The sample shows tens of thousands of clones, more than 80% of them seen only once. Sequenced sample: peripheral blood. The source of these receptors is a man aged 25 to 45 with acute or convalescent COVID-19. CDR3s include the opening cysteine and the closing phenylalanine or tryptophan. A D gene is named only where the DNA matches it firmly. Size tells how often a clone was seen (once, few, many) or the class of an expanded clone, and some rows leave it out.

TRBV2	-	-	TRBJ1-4	CASSGNRDEKLFF	TGTGCCAGCAGTGGAAACAGGGATGAAAAACTGTTTTTT
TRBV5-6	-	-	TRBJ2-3	CASSLDWGVSTDTQYF	TGTGCCAGCAGCTTGGATTGGGGCGTCAGCACAGATACGCAGTATTTT
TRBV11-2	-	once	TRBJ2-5	CASRGGDPSGGETQYF	TGTGCCAGCAGGGGGGGCGACCCATCCGGGGGGGAGACCCAGTACTTC
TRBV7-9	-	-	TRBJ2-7	CAVALSSYEQYF	TGTGCCGTCGCCCTGAGCTCCTACGAGCAGTACTTC
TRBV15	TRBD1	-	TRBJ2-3	CATSRSTGVTDTQYF	TGTGCCACCAGCAGATCGACAGGGGTGACAGATACGCAGTATTTT
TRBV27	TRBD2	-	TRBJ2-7	CASSLTGGYEQYF	TGTGCCAGCAGTTTAACGGGGGGCTACGAGCAGTACTTC
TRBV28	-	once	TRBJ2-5	CASSQSLYQETQYF	TGTGCCAGCAGCCAATCATTGTACCAAGAGACCCAGTACTTC
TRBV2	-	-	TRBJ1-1	CASTGPRGEAEAFF	TGTGCCAGCACCGGTCCCAGGGGTGAGGCTGAAGCTTTCTTT
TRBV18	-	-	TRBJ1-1	CASSPQTGNTEAFF	TGTGCCAGCTCACCCCAGACGGGGAACACTGAAGCTTTCTTT
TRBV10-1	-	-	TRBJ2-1	CASSGGKQFF	TGCGCCAGCAGTGGAGGGAAGCAGTTCTTC
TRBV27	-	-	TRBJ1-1	CASSPGGASEAFF	TGTGCCAGCAGTCCCGGGGGGGCGTCTGAAGCTTTCTTT
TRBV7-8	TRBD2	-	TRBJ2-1	CASSFRLAGKNEQFF	TGTGCCAGCAGCTTTAGGCTAGCGGGAAAGAATGAGCAGTTCTTC
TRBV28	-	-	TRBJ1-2	CASRRYGYTF	TGTGCCAGCCGGCGGTATGGCTACACCTTC
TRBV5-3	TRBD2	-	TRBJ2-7	CARSRPATGLAGGEQYF	TGTGCCAGAAGCCGCCCCGCCACCGGCCTAGCGGGAGGAGAGCAGTACTTC
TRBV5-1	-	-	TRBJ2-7	CASSLVGRDEQYF	TGCGCCAGCAGCTTGGTGGGCAGGGACGAGCAGTACTTC
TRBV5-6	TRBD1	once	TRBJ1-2	CASSQGQGANYGYTF	TGTGCCAGCAGCCAAGGACAGGGGGCAAACTATGGCTACACCTTC
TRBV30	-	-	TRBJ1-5	CAWSVIDQPQHF	TGTGCCTGGAGCGTAATAGATCAGCCCCAGCATTTT
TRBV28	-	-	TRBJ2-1	CASSLSGPHEQFF	TGTGCCAGCAGTTTATCAGGCCCCCATGAGCAGTTCTTC
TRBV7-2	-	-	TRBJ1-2	CASSLDTLRGYTF	TGTGCCAGCAGCTTAGATACCCTCCGGGGCTACACCTTC
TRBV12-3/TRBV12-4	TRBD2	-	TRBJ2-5	CASTSGGVETQYF	TGTGCCAGCACCTCGGGGGGGGTGGAGACCCAGTACTTC
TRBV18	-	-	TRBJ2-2	CASSPPQAGTGELFF	TGTGCCAGCTCACCACCCCAGGCGGGCACCGGGGAGCTGTTTTTT
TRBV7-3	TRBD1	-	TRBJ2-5	CASSPRTGGGQETQYF	TGTGCCAGCAGCCCGAGGACAGGGGGAGGGCAAGAGACCCAGTACTTC
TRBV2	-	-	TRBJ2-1	CASSLNEQFF	TGTGCCAGCTCTCTCAATGAGCAGTTCTTC
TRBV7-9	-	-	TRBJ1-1	CASSSGGKAEAFF	TGTGCCAGCAGCTCCGGCGGGAAGGCTGAAGCTTTCTTT
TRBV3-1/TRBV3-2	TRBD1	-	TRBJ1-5	CASSQAQGVGQPQHF	TGTGCCAGCAGCCAAGCTCAGGGGGTCGGCCAGCCCCAGCATTTT
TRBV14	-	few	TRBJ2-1	CASSQDNGYNEQFF	TGTGCCAGCAGCCAAGATAACGGCTACAATGAGCAGTTCTTC
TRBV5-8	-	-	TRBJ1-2	CASSLFAVTGYTF	TGTGCCAGCAGCTTGTTTGCAGTCACTGGCTACACCTTC